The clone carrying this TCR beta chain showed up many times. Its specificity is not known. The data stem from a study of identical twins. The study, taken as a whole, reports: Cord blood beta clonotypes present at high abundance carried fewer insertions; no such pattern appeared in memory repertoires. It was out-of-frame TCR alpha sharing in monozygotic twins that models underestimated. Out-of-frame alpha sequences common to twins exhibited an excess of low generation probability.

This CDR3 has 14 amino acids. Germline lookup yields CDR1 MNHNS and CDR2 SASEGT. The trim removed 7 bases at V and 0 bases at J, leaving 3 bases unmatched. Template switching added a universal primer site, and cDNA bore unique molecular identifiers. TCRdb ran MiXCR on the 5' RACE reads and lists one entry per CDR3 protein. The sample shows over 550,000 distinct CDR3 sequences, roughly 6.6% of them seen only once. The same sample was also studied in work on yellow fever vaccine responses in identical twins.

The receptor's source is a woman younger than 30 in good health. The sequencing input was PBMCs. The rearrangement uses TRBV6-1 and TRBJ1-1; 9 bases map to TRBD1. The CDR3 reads CASTRDRVNTEAFF. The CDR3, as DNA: TGTGCCAGCACTAGGGACAGGGTGAACACTGAAGCTTTCTTT.